Here is one T cell receptor beta chain with its context. The record originates from a study of OX40 agonist ivuxolimab in advanced cancers. Here immunoSEQ multiplex PCR was the method, and the copy in TCRdb shows in-frame clones only, minus some. Of tens of thousands of clones in the sample, about 89% were seen once. The germline V gene has CDR1 PRHDT and CDR2 FYEKMQ (reference sequence). The CDR3 covers 16 residues. The ends lost 5 bases at V and 8 bases at J; junction bases unmatched: 8. The chain uses TRBV13 and TRBJ2-1; TRBD2 matches at 14 bases. Sequencing was performed on CD4+ or CD8+ T cells sorted from blood, taken in a trial of the OX40 agonist ivuxolimab. The sequence came from an adult with an advanced solid tumor such as melanoma, head and neck, liver or kidney cancer. CDR3: CASSLYGTSGRHEQFF. The CDR3 DNA sequence: TGTGCCAGCAGCCTATATGGGACTAGCGGGAGACATGAGCAGTTCTTC.